This T cell receptor (beta chain) appears in the sequencing data of a study of blood T cell repertoires in COVID-19. As processed by the authors: How many nucleated cells were present was estimated from reference gene primer amplification. Measured with immunoSEQ multiplex PCR; TCRdb has only the in-frame clones, and not every one. V and J calls plus clone size are reproduced from that table; the DNA served to infer D and trimming. This sample has roughly 240,000 clones; around 89% occur once, and the top ten carry 2.5%. The CDR3 loop spans 13 amino acids. Germline V lookup: CDR1 GTSNPN, CDR2 SVGIG (reference sequence). V lost 3 bases and J lost 4; bases outside the gene matches: 4.

The specimen sequenced was PBMCs or T cells enriched from blood (not recorded which). The chain links TRBV30 to TRBJ2-7; TRBD1 aligns across 9 bases. This clonotype originated in a middle-aged woman with acute COVID-19. The CDR3 DNA is TGTGCCTGGAGCCGGACAGGGGTGTACGAGCAGTACTTC. Protein product: CAWSRTGVYEQYF. The full variable domain, in which reference TRBV30 and TRBJ2-7 provide the parts outside the CDR3, is SQTIHQWPATLVQPVGSPLSLECTVEGTSNPNLYWYRQAAGRGLQLLFYSVGIGQISSEVPQNLSASRPQDRQFILSSKKLLLSDSGFYLCAWSRTGVYEQYFGPGTRLTVT.